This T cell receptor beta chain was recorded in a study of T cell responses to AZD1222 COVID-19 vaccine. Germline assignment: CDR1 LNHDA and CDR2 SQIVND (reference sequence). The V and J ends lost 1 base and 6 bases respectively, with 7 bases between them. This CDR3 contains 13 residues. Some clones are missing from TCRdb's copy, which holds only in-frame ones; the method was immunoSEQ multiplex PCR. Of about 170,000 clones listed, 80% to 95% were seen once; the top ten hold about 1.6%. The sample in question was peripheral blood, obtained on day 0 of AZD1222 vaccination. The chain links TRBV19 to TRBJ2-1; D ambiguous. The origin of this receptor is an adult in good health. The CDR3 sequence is CASSIVFGNEQFF. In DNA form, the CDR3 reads TGTGCCAGTAGTATAGTGTTCGGCAATGAGCAGTTCTTC.